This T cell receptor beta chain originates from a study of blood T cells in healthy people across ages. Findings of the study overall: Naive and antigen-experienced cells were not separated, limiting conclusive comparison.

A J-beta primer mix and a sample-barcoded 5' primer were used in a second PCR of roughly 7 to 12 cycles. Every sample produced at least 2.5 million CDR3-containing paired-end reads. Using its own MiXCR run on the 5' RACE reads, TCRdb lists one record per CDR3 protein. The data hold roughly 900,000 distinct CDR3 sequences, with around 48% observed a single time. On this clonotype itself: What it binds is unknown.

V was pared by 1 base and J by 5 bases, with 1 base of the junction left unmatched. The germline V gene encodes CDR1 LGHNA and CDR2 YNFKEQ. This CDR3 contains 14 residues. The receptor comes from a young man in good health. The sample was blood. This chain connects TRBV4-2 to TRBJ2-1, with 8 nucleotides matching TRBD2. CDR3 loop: CASSQVGGDNEQFF. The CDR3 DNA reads TGTGCCAGCAGCCAAGTCGGGGGGGACAATGAGCAGTTCTTC.